This TCR beta chain was found in a study of identical twins (dated by TCRdb to about 2016). For the study in its entirety: The study deep-sequenced TCR alpha and beta repertoires from monozygotic twins, unrelated adults of various ages and cord blood to test whether fetal clonotypes persist. To rule out contamination, replicate twin experiments were performed at different times with different library preparation protocols. Paper-wide results and their limitations: Because the same donors could not be followed over many years, conclusions were based on cross-sectional statistical analysis. Excess twin sharing in beta out-of-frame sequences was weaker because fewer shared sequences lowered the signal-to-noise ratio. Zero-insertion analyses could be partly confounded by invariant T cells such as MAIT and iNKT, although diverse VJ usage argued against such confounding for most clonotypes. Compared with coincidental sharing between unrelated individuals, out-of-frame TCR alpha sequences shared between twins showed an excess of sequences with low generation probability. Fewer insertions were carried by abundant cord blood beta clonotypes, a similar but weaker trend appeared in young adult naive repertoires, and no such trend appeared in memory repertoires. In monozygotic twins, recombination models systematically underestimated out-of-frame TCR alpha sharing, but the models matched the sharing seen between unrelated individuals.

Every donor in the study was a healthy Caucasian. Three pairs of female monozygotic twins, all aged about 18 to 30 years, made up the twin cohort. Positive isolation kits from Invitrogen were used to isolate the CD4+ and CD8+ T cell populations. The trim is 2 bases for V and 6 bases for J, with a gap of 10 bases between the germline ends. From the cysteine through the phenylalanine, the CDR3 covers 14 amino acids. Of the read, only the CDR3 DNA is kept; its 42 bases are in frame from base 1. The germline V gene (reference sequence) specifies LGHDT as CDR1 and YNNKEL as CDR2. Receptor amplification or capture employed 5' RACE. Sequencer: Illumina HiSeq 2000. A universal primer binding site was introduced by template switching, and a unique molecular identifier was present in the final cDNA, enabling accurate counting of TCR cDNA molecules. Specific primers in the conserved constant-segment region were used to synthesize first-strand cDNA for TCR alpha and beta chains. To control for contamination, each cDNA library was double barcoded with a SMART-Mk sample barcode plus Illumina barcodes. TruSeq adapter sequences along with Illumina sample barcodes were introduced in two successive PCR steps. The Illumina HiSeq platform was used with custom primers to sequence TCR alpha and beta cDNA libraries. The paper's processing steps were these. Raw reads were processed with MiGEC to extract unique molecular identifiers, and MiXCR was used to determine CDR3 positions. For each individual, recombination models were inferred using an EM algorithm with the repgenHMM and IGoR tools. The analysis of shared clonotypes was done with the tcR package in R, with sharing normalized by the product of cloneset sizes. Out-of-frame nonproductive sequences were analyzed to study raw recombination free of thymic and clonal selection effects. TCRdb reanalyzed the raw reads on its own, using fastp at Q25 for trimming and MiXCR for clone calling, and kept in-frame beta chains. When rows share a CDR3 protein, they turn into one entry using the most common DNA and genes. TCRdb, not the original authors, processed these V and J calls. Recorded for this sample are some 570,000 distinct CDR3 sequences; about a fifth of them occurred a single time. Around 0.48% of the sample is held by the ten biggest clonotypes.

For this clonotype: The specificity of this receptor is unknown. Qualities for individual bases were not recorded, and no much larger clone is one base off.

These data were also reused for a study on yellow fever vaccine responses in identical twins. As the second paper documents: The authors reported that the T cell response to vaccination in identical twins appeared partly convergent and partly personalized. The study precisely tracked vaccine-responding T cell clones in identical twins.

The sequence links TRBV3-1 to TRBJ2-2; the best D guess is TRBD2, with 6 bases matching. The source of this sequence is a woman between 18 and 29 years old in good health. Sequenced: CD4+ T cells sorted from blood. The sequence in DNA is TGTGCCAGCAGCCAACGAGGAGGGTCCGGGGAGCTGTTTTTT. Its coded protein is CASSQRGGSGELFF.